Presented here are 22 T cell receptor beta chains from one specimen sequenced in a study of T cells expressing NK-cell markers. From the 5' RACE reads, TCRdb lists one entry per CDR3 protein and no DNA. Its listing shows about 460,000 distinct CDR3 sequences. The sample was blood T cells: a sorted CD56 or NKG2C T cell subset, CD4+ or CD8+ T cells, or bulk PBMC T cells (not recorded which). These receptors originate from a woman aged 45 to 65 in good health.

This sequence joins TRBV2 and TRBJ2-7; TCRdb's D call of TRBD1 is untestable without DNA. The CDR3 contains 16 residues. CDR1 SNHLY and CDR2 FYNNEI come from the germline V gene. CDR3 sequence reads: CASSEGGWGTVYEQYF.

The V and J genes are TRBV30 and TRBJ1-1. Germline values: CDR1 GTSNPN, CDR2 SVGIG (reference sequence). The CDR3 sequence is 12 residues long. CDR3 region: CAWSVRYTEAFF.

V is TRBV7-7 and J is TRBJ2-2; TCRdb's D call of TRBD2 is untestable without DNA. The CDR3 totals 17 residues. Germline V gene lookup returns CDR1 SSHAT and CDR2 FNYEAQ (reference sequence). This chain's CDR3 is CASSTTSGSVHSGELFF.

The CDR3 loop is CASSRLARSEQFF. The chain couples TRBV7-6 to TRBJ2-1; TCRdb proposes TRBD2, but this gene call is untestable without DNA. This CDR3 has 13 amino acids. From germline, CDR1 is SGHVS and CDR2 FNYEAQ.

V is TRBV12-3 or TRBV12-4 and J is TRBJ2-1; TCRdb gives TRBD2 as the D gene, but with no DNA this cannot be confirmed. CDR3 length: 16 amino acids. The CDR3 sequence is CASSRRLASGYNEQFF.

The CDR3 is CATSRDNDNSPLHF. This sequence joins TRBV15 and TRBJ1-6. CDR1 and CDR2 from the germline V gene are LNHNV and YYDKDF (reference sequence). This CDR3 region has 14 residues.

This chain links TRBV21-1 with TRBJ2-2; checking the TCRdb D call of TRBD2 is not possible without DNA. TRBV21-1 has pseudogene status. This CDR3 is 16 amino acids long. The CDR3 sequence is CASSKDEGPNTGELFF.

CDR3 residues: CASSPGGGPFYGYTF. The rearrangement joins TRBV11-2 to TRBJ1-2; as DNA is missing, the TRBD1 call by TCRdb cannot be tested. The CDR3 covers 15 residues. CDR1 and CDR2 (germline): SGHAT, FQNNGV.

The chain couples TRBV10-2 to TRBJ2-1; checking the TCRdb D call of TRBD1 is not possible without DNA. Germline V CDR1 and CDR2: WSHSY, SAAADI. The CDR3 extends over 15 amino acids. Here the CDR3 reads CASRDSGTQNNEQFF.

The chain employs TRBV20-1 and TRBJ2-4; TCRdb calls TRBD1, which cannot be checked without DNA. The CDR3 is 14 amino acids. Germline CDR1 and CDR2: DFQATT and SNEGSKA (reference sequence). CDR3 region: CSAFPSDRKNIQYF.

The V call is TRBV5-1, the J call TRBJ2-3; TCRdb reports TRBD1, a call that lacks DNA to check it against. CDR3 length equals 13 residues. Germline V gene lookup returns CDR1 SGHRS and CDR2 YFSETQ. The CDR3 protein is CASSTRGHDTQYF.

V and J are TRBV11-3 and TRBJ2-1. The CDR3 extends over 13 amino acids. CDR1 and CDR2 from the germline V gene are SGHNT and YENEEA. Here the CDR3 reads CASSFRAGNEQFF.

This sequence joins TRBV28 and TRBJ2-7. Germline lookup yields CDR1 MDHEN and CDR2 SYDVKM. The CDR3 spans 11 residues. CDR3 amino acids: CASSFQNEQYF.

The chain is built from TRBV29-1 and TRBJ1-4; the D gene TCRdb calls, TRBD1, cannot be checked with no DNA. This CDR3 has 14 residues. The V gene's germline CDR1 is SQVTM and CDR2 ANQGSEA. The CDR3 loop is CSVTGQPRNEKLFF.

The chain couples TRBV12-3 or TRBV12-4 to TRBJ2-3; TCRdb indicates TRBD1, and absent DNA this call remains unverified. The CDR3 spans 15 residues. CDR3 loop: CASSFTGGGTDTQYF.

Here the CDR3 reads CASSLGTSGFTGELFF. The rearrangement links TRBV5-1 to TRBJ2-2; the TCRdb call, TRBD2, lacks DNA for checking. This CDR3 has 16 residues. Germline lookup yields CDR1 SGHRS and CDR2 YFSETQ.

This chain's CDR3 is CASSHGQGGKLFF. The rearrangement joins TRBV3-1 to TRBJ1-4; with no DNA, the TCRdb D assignment of TRBD1 cannot be verified. The CDR3 has 13 residues. The germline V gene encodes CDR1 LGHDT and CDR2 YNNKEL (reference sequence).

The CDR3 protein is CASSLGLRSSYNEQFF. This chain uses TRBV7-8 with TRBJ2-1. Germline V gene sequence: CDR1 SGHVS, CDR2 FQNEAQ. The CDR3 consists of 16 residues.

V and J are TRBV9 and TRBJ1-2; lacking DNA, the TRBD1 call made by TCRdb goes unchecked. Germline assignment: CDR1 SGDLS and CDR2 YYNGEE. This CDR3 comprises 13 residues. Here the CDR3 reads CASSVAGGIGYTF.

The CDR3 protein is CASSLRVPETLGTQYF. The V call is TRBV27, the J call TRBJ2-5. Germline V gene data show CDR1 as MNHEY and CDR2 as SMNVEV (reference sequence). This CDR3 comprises 16 residues.

This chain links TRBV20-1 with TRBJ2-7; without DNA, the TCRdb call of TRBD2 cannot be checked. This CDR3 spans 13 amino acids. Germline CDR1 is DFQATT and CDR2 is SNEGSKA (reference sequence). CDR3 amino acids: CSASSGGRYEQYF.

The J gene is TRBJ2-1, the V gene TRBV6-6; TCRdb's D call, TRBD2, is unchecked because there is no DNA. This CDR3 has 15 amino acids. Germline lookup yields CDR1 MNHNY and CDR2 SVGAGI (reference sequence). CDR3 in amino acids: CASSPPAGGYNEQFF.